Listed here are 3 T cell receptor beta chains from one sample, sequenced in a study of technical replicates of blood from several donors. Clones were read by immunoSEQ multiplex PCR, and TCRdb kept only the in-frame ones, dropping some. The data contain 68,000 or so clones, around 97% of them singletons. The sequenced material came from T cells isolated from PBMCs. These receptor sequences come from a human donor in good health.

The chain combines TRBV6-5 with TRBJ1-2; the match to TRBD1 covers 8 bases. The length of the CDR3 is 13 residues. Unmatched junction bases numbered 8, after V lost 6 bases and J lost 8 bases. Germline values: CDR1 MNHEY, CDR2 SVGAGI. The CDR3 spells CASSQETGDGYTF. The CDR3 coding sequence is TGTGCCAGCAGCCAGGAGACAGGGGACGGCTACACCTTC.

The genes are TRBV5-6 and TRBJ1-3, with D uncertain. The germline gives CDR1 SGHDT, CDR2 YYEEEE. V was clipped by 6 bases and J by 0 bases, with 13 bases between them. The CDR3 length is 15 residues. CDR3 sequence: CASTLRRSSGNTIYF. The CDR3 DNA is TGTGCCAGCACCCTAAGGCGGAGCTCTGGAAACACCATATATTTT.

The chain couples TRBV7-2 to TRBJ1-2; D may be TRBD1 (6 bases). Germline loops: CDR1 SGHTA, CDR2 FQGNSA. The CDR3 runs to 12 residues. Trimming left V 5 bases short and J 6 bases short, with 10 bases between. Here the CDR3 reads CASSLYRDGYTF. The CDR3 bases are TGTGCCAGCAGCCTTTACAGGGATGGCTACACCTTC.